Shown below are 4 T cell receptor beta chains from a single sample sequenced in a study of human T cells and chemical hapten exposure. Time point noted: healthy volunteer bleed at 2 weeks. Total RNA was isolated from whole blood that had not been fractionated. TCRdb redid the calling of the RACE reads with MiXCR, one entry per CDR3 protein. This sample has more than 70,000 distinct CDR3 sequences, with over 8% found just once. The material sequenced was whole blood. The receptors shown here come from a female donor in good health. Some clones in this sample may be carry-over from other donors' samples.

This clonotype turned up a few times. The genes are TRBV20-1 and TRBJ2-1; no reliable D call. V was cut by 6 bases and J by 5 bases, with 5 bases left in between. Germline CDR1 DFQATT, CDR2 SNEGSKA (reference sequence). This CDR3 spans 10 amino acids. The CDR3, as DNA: TGCAGTGCCAAAAACAATGAGCAGTTCTTC. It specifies CSAKNNEQFF.

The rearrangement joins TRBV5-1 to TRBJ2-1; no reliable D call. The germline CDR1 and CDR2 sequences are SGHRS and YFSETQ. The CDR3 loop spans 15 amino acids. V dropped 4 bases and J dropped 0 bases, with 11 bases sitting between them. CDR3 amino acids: CASSIADRSYNEQFF. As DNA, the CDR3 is TGCGCCAGCAGCATTGCGGACCGCTCCTACAATGAGCAGTTCTTC.

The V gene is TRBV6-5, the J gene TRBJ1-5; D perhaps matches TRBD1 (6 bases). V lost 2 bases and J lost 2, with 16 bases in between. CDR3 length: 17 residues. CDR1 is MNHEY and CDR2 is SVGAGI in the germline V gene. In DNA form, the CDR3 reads TGTGCCAGCAGTTACCGATTCCAGGGGTTCCGCAATCAGCCCCAGCATTTT. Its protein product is CASSYRFQGFRNQPQHF.

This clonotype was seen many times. This CDR3 reads CASSTGTSLIEQYF. CDR3 nucleotides: TGCGCCAGCAGCACCGGGACTAGCTTGATCGAGCAGTACTTC. The J gene is TRBJ2-7, the V gene TRBV5-1; 9 bases are a match to TRBD2. J gave up 6 bases and V 4 bases, and 8 bases lay outside the gene matches. This CDR3 has 14 amino acids. Germline CDR1 SGHRS, CDR2 YFSETQ.